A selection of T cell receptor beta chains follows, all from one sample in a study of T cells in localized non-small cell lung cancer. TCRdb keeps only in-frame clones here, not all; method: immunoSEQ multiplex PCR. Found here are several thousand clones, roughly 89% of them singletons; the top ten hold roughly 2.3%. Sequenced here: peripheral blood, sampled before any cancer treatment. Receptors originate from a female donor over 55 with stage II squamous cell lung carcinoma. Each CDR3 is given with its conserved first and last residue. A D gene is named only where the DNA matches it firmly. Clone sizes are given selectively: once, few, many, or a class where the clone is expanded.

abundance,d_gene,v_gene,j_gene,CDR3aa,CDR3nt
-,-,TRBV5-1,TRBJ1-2,CASSLDSYGYTF,TGCGCCAGCAGCTTGGACAGCTATGGCTACACCTTC
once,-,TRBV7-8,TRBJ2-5,CASSIHMGQETQYF,TGTGCCAGCAGCATCCATATGGGCCAAGAGACCCAGTACTTC
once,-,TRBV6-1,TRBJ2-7,CASSSLNRVEGEQYF,TGTGCCAGCAGCTCCCTTAACAGGGTGGAAGGCGAGCAGTACTTC
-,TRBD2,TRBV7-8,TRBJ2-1,CASSPQPGLGAGEQFF,TGTGCCAGCAGTCCTCAACCGGGACTAGGAGCGGGTGAGCAGTTCTTC
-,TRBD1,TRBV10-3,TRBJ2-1,CAISVSGQGWNNEQFF,TGTGCCATCAGTGTATCTGGACAGGGGTGGAACAATGAGCAGTTCTTC
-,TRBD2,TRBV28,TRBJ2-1,CASSSGGTSYNEQFF,TGTGCCAGCAGCTCCGGGGGGACCTCCTACAATGAGCAGTTCTTC
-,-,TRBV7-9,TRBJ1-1,CASSSLGTEAFF,TGTGCCAGCAGCTCCCTGGGCACTGAAGCTTTCTTT
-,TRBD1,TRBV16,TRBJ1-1,CASSPDRVTEAFF,TGTGCCAGCAGCCCAGACAGGGTGACTGAAGCTTTCTTT
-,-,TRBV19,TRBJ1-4,CASSIDIATNEKLFF,TGTGCCAGTAGTATAGACATTGCGACTAATGAAAAACTGTTTTTT
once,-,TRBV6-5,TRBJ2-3,CASTKGDPSTDTQYF,TGTGCCAGCACCAAAGGTGATCCTAGCACAGATACGCAGTATTTT
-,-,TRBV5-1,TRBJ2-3,CASSPSGWGRGTDTQYF,TGCGCCAGCAGCCCCTCGGGATGGGGGCGCGGCACAGATACGCAGTATTTT
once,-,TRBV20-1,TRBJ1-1,CSAESLGLRF,TGCAGTGCCGAGAGTCTAGGACTCCGCTTT
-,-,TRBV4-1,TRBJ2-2,CASGVSPNTGELFF,TGCGCCAGCGGGGTTTCTCCGAACACCGGGGAGCTGTTTTTT
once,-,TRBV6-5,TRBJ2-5,CASRAERTQYF,TGTGCCAGCAGGGCGGAGCGGACCCAGTACTTC
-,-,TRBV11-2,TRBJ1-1,CASSELRAFF,TGTGCCAGCAGCGAGCTCCGGGCTTTCTTT
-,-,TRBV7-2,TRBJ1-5,CASSPAGNQPQHF,TGTGCCAGCAGCCCCGCGGGGAATCAGCCCCAGCATTTT
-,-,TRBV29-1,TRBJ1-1,CSVPKGNTEAFF,TGCAGCGTCCCAAAGGGGAACACTGAAGCTTTCTTT
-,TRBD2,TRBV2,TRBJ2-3,CASRTTSGNTDTQYF,TGTGCCAGCAGGACGACAAGCGGGAACACAGATACGCAGTATTTT
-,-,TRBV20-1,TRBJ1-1,CSAPGNTEAFF,TGCAGTGCTCCAGGGAACACTGAAGCTTTCTTT
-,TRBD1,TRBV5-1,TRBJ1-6,CASSPGQGINSPLHF,TGCGCCAGCAGCCCGGGACAGGGAATAAATTCACCCCTCCACTTT
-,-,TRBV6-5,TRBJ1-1,CASSYSPGGNTEAFF,TGTGCCAGCAGTTACAGTCCGGGGGGGAACACTGAAGCTTTCTTT
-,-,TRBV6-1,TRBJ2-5,CASSEAPTVRQETQYF,TGTGCCAGCAGTGAAGCGCCGACAGTAAGACAAGAGACCCAGTACTTC
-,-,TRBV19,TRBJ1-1,CASSIRLGSEAFF,TGTGCCAGTAGTATAAGATTAGGTTCTGAAGCTTTCTTT
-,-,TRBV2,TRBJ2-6,CASNRQSGANVLTF,TGTGCCAGCAATCGCCAGTCTGGGGCCAACGTCCTGACTTTC
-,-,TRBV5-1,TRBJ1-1,CASSLSAVENTEAFF,TGCGCCAGCAGCTTGTCTGCGGTAGAGAACACTGAAGCTTTCTTT
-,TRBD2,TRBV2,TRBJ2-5,CASSDDLAGGLQETQYF,TGTGCCAGCAGCGACGATTTAGCGGGGGGGCTTCAAGAGACCCAGTACTTC
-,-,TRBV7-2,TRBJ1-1,CASSLVVRAEAFF,TGTGCCAGCAGCTTAGTTGTGCGGGCTGAAGCTTTCTTT
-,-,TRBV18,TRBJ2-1,CASSLKKQGPQFF,TGTGCCAGCTCACTTAAGAAACAGGGCCCGCAGTTCTTC
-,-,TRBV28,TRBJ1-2,CASSPGQNYGYTF,TGTGCCAGCAGCCCCGGACAGAACTATGGCTACACCTTC
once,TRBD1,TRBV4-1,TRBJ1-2,CASSQPQGSDGYTF,TGCGCCAGCAGCCAGCCACAGGGGAGCGATGGCTACACCTTC
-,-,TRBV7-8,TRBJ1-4,CASSPRGPGKLFF,TGTGCCAGCAGCCCCCGGGGCCCGGGAAAACTGTTTTTT
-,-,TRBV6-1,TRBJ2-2,CASSAIGAATGELFF,TGTGCCAGCAGTGCCATAGGGGCGGCCACCGGGGAGCTGTTTTTT
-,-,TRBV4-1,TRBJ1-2,CASSQGAGVRYGYTF,TGCGCCAGCAGCCAGGGGGCGGGGGTTCGATATGGCTACACCTTC
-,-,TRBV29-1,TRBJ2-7,CSVLPLRGRGTQPGEQYF,TGCAGCGTTCTCCCCCTCAGGGGAAGGGGGACTCAGCCCGGCGAGCAGTACTTC
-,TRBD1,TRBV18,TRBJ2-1,CASSPRTGGPDEQFF,TGTGCCAGCTCACCACGGACAGGGGGCCCCGATGAGCAGTTCTTC
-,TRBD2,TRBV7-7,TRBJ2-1,CASSLGLAGGNEQFF,TGTGCCAGCAGCTTAGGGCTAGCGGGGGGCAATGAGCAGTTCTTC
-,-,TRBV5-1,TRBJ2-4,CASSATGKNIQYF,TGCGCCAGCAGCGCCACCGGGAAAAACATTCAGTACTTC
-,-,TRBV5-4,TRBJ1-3,CASSSDSSGNTIYF,TGTGCCAGCAGCTCGGACAGCTCTGGAAACACCATATATTTT
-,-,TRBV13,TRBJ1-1,CASSPTTGGTEAFF,TGTGCCAGCAGCCCAACGACGGGTGGCACTGAAGCTTTCTTT
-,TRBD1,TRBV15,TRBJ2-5,CATSRGQGQETQYF,TGTGCCACCAGCAGAGGACAGGGGCAGGAGACCCAGTACTTC